The 30 T cell receptor beta chains below come from one sample, sequenced in a study of beta chain features in type 1 diabetes. The isolated RNA, all of it, was reverse transcribed, so expressed TCRB transcripts were what got sequenced. Repertoires were generated with immunoSEQ multiplex PCR, while TCRdb's copy carries only in-frame clones and drops some. The data show roughly 330,000 clones, 8% to 13% seen once. Sequenced: naive CD4+ T cells from blood. The receptors originated from a woman in her thirties in good health.

This clone has just a few counts. This chain uses TRBV7-3 with TRBJ2-1; no definite D call. CDR1 SGHTA and CDR2 FQGTGA come from the germline V gene. Trimming shortened V by 2 bases and J by 5 bases, and 7 bases separated the two germline ends. This CDR3 contains 13 residues. The CDR3 nucleotides read TGTGCCAGCAGCTTATCGCCAGACAATGAGCAGTTCTTC. Its translation: CASSLSPDNEQFF.

This rearrangement joins TRBV25-1 to TRBJ2-2; the match to TRBD2 covers 12 bases. This CDR3 has 16 residues. With V trimmed by 6 bases and J by 6 bases, 8 bases remained unmatched. The V gene's germline CDR1 is MGHDK and CDR2 SYGVNS. The chain's CDR3 is CASSGLAGPLSGELFF. The CDR3 nucleotides are TGTGCCAGCAGCGGACTAGCGGGACCGTTATCCGGGGAGCTGTTTTTT. The full variable domain, in which reference TRBV25-1 and TRBJ2-2 provide the parts outside the CDR3, is EADIYQTPRYLVIGTGKKITLECSQTMGHDKMYWYQQDPGMELHLIHYSYGVNSTEKGDLSSESTVSRIRTEHFPLTLESARPSHTSQYLCASSGLAGPLSGELFFGEGSRLTVL.

This chain uses TRBV6-6 with TRBJ2-3; 10 bases are shared with TRBD1. Germline V gene sequence: CDR1 MNHNY, CDR2 SVGAGI (reference sequence). After removal of 5 bases from V and 1 base from J, the junction contained 6 bases not matched to a gene. The CDR3 totals 16 residues. CDR3 sequence (DNA): TGTGCCAGCAGTGGAGACAGGGGGCAGGGCACAGATACGCAGTATTTT. It codes for CASSGDRGQGTDTQYF.

This clone was seen a few times. The V gene is TRBV11-2, the J gene TRBJ2-3; D call uncertain. CDR1 and CDR2 (germline): SGHAT, FQNNGV. The length of the CDR3 is 14 residues. V was shortened by 0 bases and J by 6 bases, with 10 bases between the two germline ends. CDR3 loop: CASSLEVSYDTQYF. The CDR3 DNA reads as TGTGCCAGCAGCTTAGAGGTGTCCTACGATACGCAGTATTTT.

Only a few counts were recorded for this clone. The chain recombines TRBV19 with TRBJ2-7; 7 bases match TRBD2. Germline V gene data show CDR1 as LNHDA and CDR2 as SQIVND (reference sequence). This CDR3 is 15 amino acids long. V lost 3 bases and J lost 0; bases outside the gene matches: 5. The CDR3 coding sequence is TGTGCCAGTAGTATGGGGCGGGAGCGCTCCTACGAGCAGTACTTC. It yields the protein CASSMGRERSYEQYF.

V and J are TRBV28 and TRBJ2-1; D uncertain. Trimming stripped 6 bases from V and 6 bases from J, with 15 bases between. In germline, CDR1 is MDHEN, CDR2 SYDVKM. This CDR3 spans 14 amino acids. In nucleotides, the CDR3 is TGTGCCAGCAGCCATGCCCCGGAGCTCAATGAGCAGTTCTTC. Its translation: CASSHAPELNEQFF.

V is TRBV21-1 and J is TRBJ2-2; the table's D call TRBD1 went unverified against the DNA. TRBV21-1 is a documented pseudogene. CDR3 length: 16 residues. The CDR3 reads CALEGPDRENTGELFF. The CDR3 DNA follows: TGTGCTCTTGAGGGCCCGGACAGGGAGAACACCGGGGAGCTGTTTTTT.

This clone showed up just a few times. The CDR3 DNA sequence: TGTGCCAGCAGGTCACAGGGGGGCAATGAGCAGTTCTTC. Residues: CASRSQGGNEQFF. The chain links TRBV27 to TRBJ2-1, with TRBD1 matching over 8 bases. Germline V gene data show CDR1 as MNHEY and CDR2 as SMNVEV (reference sequence). The CDR3 spans 13 residues. The trim removed 6 bases at V and 6 bases at J, leaving 4 bases unmatched.

V is TRBV19 and J is TRBJ2-1, with 11 bases lining up with TRBD2. The V and J ends lost 5 bases and 4 bases, in that order; junction bases with no gene match: 7. CDR1 LNHDA and CDR2 SQIVND come from the germline V gene (reference sequence). The CDR3 length is 16 residues. For the CDR3, the DNA is TGTGCCAGTAGTGTCCGGACTAGCGGGCCTTACAATGAGCAGTTCTTC. Its protein is CASSVRTSGPYNEQFF.

The chain combines TRBV30 with TRBJ2-7; 8 bases line up with TRBD1. The CDR3 is 13 residues long. V lost 2 bases, J lost 4 bases, and 4 bases stayed unmatched. The germline V gene has CDR1 GTSNPN and CDR2 SVGIG (reference sequence). As DNA, the CDR3 is TGTGCCTGGAGTACAGGGGGACCTTACGAGCAGTACTTC. Translating it yields CAWSTGGPYEQYF.

This chain joins TRBV30 and TRBJ2-1, with D perhaps TRBD2 (5 bases). V was pared by 4 bases and J by 3 bases, with 13 bases between. CDR1 is GTSNPN, CDR2 SVGIG, per germline (reference sequence). The CDR3 extends over 14 amino acids. The CDR3, as DNA: TGTGCCTGGAACCCCCAGCGGAACTACAATGAGCAGTTCTTC. It specifies CAWNPQRNYNEQFF. Using reference TRBV30 and TRBJ2-1 for the parts outside the CDR3, the full variable domain is SQTIHQWPATLVQPVGSPLSLECTVEGTSNPNLYWYRQAAGRGLQLLFYSVGIGQISSEVPQNLSASRPQDRQFILSSKKLLLSDSGFYLCAWNPQRNYNEQFFGPGTRLTVL.

This clone showed up just a few times. The chain joins TRBV14 to TRBJ2-5, with D possibly matching TRBD2 (6 bases). The CDR3 extends over 14 amino acids. The V gene lost 3 bases and the J gene lost 7 bases, with 15 bases spanning the gap. Germline V gives CDR1 SGHDN, CDR2 FVKESK. DNA of the CDR3: TGTGCCAGCAGCCATGCCGGGAGTCTAGGGACCCAGTACTTC. This gives the protein CASSHAGSLGTQYF.

The chain links TRBV19 to TRBJ2-7; 7 nucleotides line up with TRBD1. With 2 bases clipped from V and 3 bases from J, the junction kept 4 bases outside the gene matches. The CDR3 is 14 residues long. Looked up from germline, CDR1 is LNHDA and CDR2 is SQIVND (reference sequence). The CDR3 loop reads CASSIRDSHYEQYF. The CDR3 bases are TGTGCCAGTAGTATACGGGACAGCCACTACGAGCAGTACTTC. The entire variable domain, with the rest obtained from reference TRBV19 and TRBJ2-7, is as follows: DGGITQSPKYLFRKEGQNVTLSCEQNLNHDAMYWYRQDPGQGLRLIYYSQIVNDFQKGDIAEGYSVSREKKESFPLTVTSAQKNPTAFYLCASSIRDSHYEQYFGPGTRLTVT.

V gene TRBV18 combines with J gene TRBJ1-3; 7 bases agree with TRBD1. V lost 3 bases to trimming and J lost 2 bases; unmatched junction nucleotides: 7. This CDR3 is built from 16 residues. Per the germline V gene, CDR1 is KGHSH and CDR2 is LQKENI. This CDR3 is CASSPGATGAGNTIYF. CDR3 nucleotide sequence: TGTGCCAGCTCACCGGGTGCCACAGGGGCTGGAAACACCATATATTTT.

This clone was counted only a few times. The chain carries TRBV7-8 and TRBJ2-5; D unresolved. CDR3 length: 14 amino acids. The ends were cut back, 5 bases at V and 6 bases at J, with 16 bases in the middle. Germline loops: CDR1 SGHVS, CDR2 FQNEAQ. In nucleotides, the CDR3 is TGTGCCAGCAGCCCCGCGCTCCCTGCTCAGACCCAGTACTTC. Protein: CASSPALPAQTQYF.

The chain joins TRBV6-5 to TRBJ1-1; 8 positions agree with TRBD1. CDR1 is MNHEY, CDR2 SVGAGI, per germline. Trimming took 7 bases from V and 0 from J; bases not matched to a gene: 4. This CDR3 has 14 residues. The CDR3 is CASTRDRLNTEAFF. CDR3 nucleotide sequence: TGTGCCAGCACCAGGGACAGGCTGAACACTGAAGCTTTCTTT.

The rearrangement uses TRBV28 and TRBJ1-5; D is undetermined. V was cut by 7 bases and J by 9 bases, with 13 bases left in between. The CDR3 has 12 residues. Germline lookup yields CDR1 MDHEN and CDR2 SYDVKM. CDR3 sequence (DNA): TGTGCCAGCACCCCCGCCGGGTGGCCCCAGCATTTT. Amino acids: CASTPAGWPQHF.

The rearrangement links TRBV29-1 to TRBJ1-1; TRBD1 is a possible D gene (6 bases). Germline V gene lookup returns CDR1 SQVTM and CDR2 ANQGSEA. This CDR3 is 13 amino acids long. The V end was cut by 7 bases, the J end by 3 bases, with 15 bases between. CDR3 bases: TGCAGCGGGGTGAGACAGGACGACACTGAAGCTTTCTTT. The encoded protein is CSGVRQDDTEAFF. Full variable domain (outside the CDR3, taken from reference TRBV29-1 and TRBJ1-1): SAVISQKPSRDICQRGTSLTIQCQVDSQVTMMFWYRQQPGQSLTLIATANQGSEATYESGFVIDKFPISRPNLTFSTLTVSNMSPEDSSIYLCSGVRQDDTEAFFGQGTRLTVV.

The J gene is TRBJ2-3, the V gene TRBV6-5, with unresolved D. CDR3 length: 14 residues. V lost 0 bases, J lost 5 bases, and 9 bases lay in between. CDR1 is MNHEY and CDR2 is SVGAGI in the germline V gene. CDR3 in DNA: TGTGCCAGCAGTTACTCGCCAGTGGTAGATACGCAGTATTTT. It translates to CASSYSPVVDTQYF.

This clone was observed a few times. The chain carries TRBV29-1 and TRBJ1-2, with TRBD1 matching 10 bases. CDR1 and CDR2 from the germline V gene are SQVTM and ANQGSEA. The CDR3 loop spans 13 amino acids. The V segment lost 7 bases and the J segment 2 bases; nucleotides outside the gene matches: 4. CDR3 in DNA: TGCAGCGGCGGACAGGGGGACAACTATGGCTACACCTTC. Translation gives CSGGQGDNYGYTF.

V is TRBV5-1 and J is TRBJ2-1; 8 bases match TRBD2. V lost 0 bases and J lost 5; bases outside the gene matches: 1. The CDR3 sequence is 14 residues long. Germline assignment: CDR1 SGHRS and CDR2 YFSETQ. The CDR3 is CASSLVLADNEQFF. The CDR3 region has the DNA TGCGCCAGCAGCTTGGTACTAGCGGACAATGAGCAGTTCTTC.

The sample holds a few counts of this clone. The CDR3 DNA is TGCAGCGGTAGAAAGACTAGCGGTCCCTCCTACGAGCAGTACTTC. Translated: CSGRKTSGPSYEQYF. The V call is TRBV29-1, the J call TRBJ2-7; 9 bases match TRBD2. CDR1 SQVTM and CDR2 ANQGSEA come from the germline V gene. CDR3 size: 15 residues. V was pared by 7 bases and J by 0 bases, with 10 bases of the junction left unmatched.

This clone was observed a few times. The chain links TRBV5-1 to TRBJ2-7; maybe TRBD2 (6 bases). The CDR3 is 13 amino acids. The V end lost 4 bases, the J end lost 1 base, and 9 bases lay between the germline ends. CDR1 is SGHRS, CDR2 YFSETQ, per germline. The CDR3 DNA reads TGCGCCAGCAGCGCCGGGGGATCCTACGAGCAGTACTTC. It encodes CASSAGGSYEQYF. The full variable domain, rest sourced from reference TRBV5-1 and TRBJ2-7, is KAGVTQTPRYLIKTRGQQVTLSCSPISGHRSVSWYQQTPGQGLQFLFEYFSETQRNKGNFPGRFSGRQFSNSRSEMNVSTLELGDSALYLCASSAGGSYEQYFGPGTRLTVT.

This chain joins TRBV27 and TRBJ2-3; weak D call: TRBD2 (6 bases). The CDR3 spans 12 residues. Germline V gene data show CDR1 as MNHEY and CDR2 as SMNVEV (reference sequence). Trimming pared 1 base from V and 13 bases from J, leaving 12 bases between. CDR3 amino acids: CASSLYGTWEYF. The CDR3 nucleotides are TGTGCCAGCAGTTTATATGGGACTTGGGAGTATTTT.

Only a few counts were recorded for this clone. The chain couples TRBV30 to TRBJ2-7; 7 bases match TRBD2. V trimming: 3 bases; J trimming: 7 bases; junction bases outside the gene matches: 21. Germline V gives CDR1 GTSNPN, CDR2 SVGIG (reference sequence). The CDR3 consists of 17 residues. The CDR3 loop reads CAWRPPWGGSLEREQYF. In DNA form, the CDR3 reads TGTGCCTGGAGGCCCCCGTGGGGCGGGAGTTTAGAGAGGGAGCAGTACTTC.

V is TRBV2 and J is TRBJ2-1; 9 nucleotides match TRBD2. CDR1 SNHLY and CDR2 FYNNEI come from the germline V gene. The CDR3 length is 13 residues. With 7 bases clipped from V and 7 bases from J, the junction kept 5 bases outside the gene matches. The CDR3 here is CASKDSGRNEQFF. The CDR3 DNA follows: TGTGCCAGCAAGGATAGCGGGAGAAATGAGCAGTTCTTC.

The chain joins TRBV9 to TRBJ2-7; TRBD2 matches at 11 bases. After removal of 0 bases from V and 4 bases from J, the junction contained 3 bases not matched to a gene. This CDR3 is built from 15 residues. Germline-derived CDR1 and CDR2 are SGDLS and YYNGEE. CDR3 residues: CASSVEASGRYEQYF. The CDR3 DNA reads as TGTGCCAGCAGCGTAGAGGCTAGCGGGAGGTACGAGCAGTACTTC.

This clone was detected a few times. The chain has TRBV7-3 and TRBJ2-1; 8 nucleotides align to TRBD2. CDR1 and CDR2 (germline): SGHTA, FQGTGA. The CDR3 contains 16 residues. V dropped 1 base and J dropped 12; count of bases not matched to a gene: 14. For the CDR3, the DNA is TGTGCCAGCAGCTTAATCGGTTCCCGGGAGGGCCAGGGGCAGTTCTTC. This encodes CASSLIGSREGQGQFF.

This clone showed up just a few times. The chain is built from TRBV25-1 and TRBJ2-7, with D perhaps matching TRBD2 (6 bases). The CDR3 has 13 amino acids. CDR1 and CDR2 (germline): MGHDK, SYGVNS. V was shortened by 6 bases and J by 0 bases, with 9 bases between the two germline ends. The CDR3 protein is CASRYGSSYEQYF. The CDR3 DNA follows: TGTGCCAGCAGGTACGGGAGCTCCTACGAGCAGTACTTC.

This clone was seen only a few times. The chain joins TRBV10-3 to TRBJ2-3, with D perhaps TRBD2 (5 bases). The CDR3 loop spans 13 amino acids. V lost 11 bases to trimming and J lost 5 bases, with 17 bases between them. Looked up from germline, CDR1 is ENHRY and CDR2 is SYGVKD. The CDR3: CAAGREERDTQYF. The CDR3 DNA sequence: TGTGCCGCTGGCCGGGAAGAGAGAGATACGCAGTATTTT.